Listed below are T cell receptor beta chains from one sample, sequenced in a study of blood T cell repertoires in COVID-19. The data were produced by immunoSEQ multiplex PCR, yet TCRdb's version contains in-frame clones alone and is incomplete. The sample records 200,000 or so clones, about 90% being singletons. Input material: peripheral blood. The receptors shown here come from a man aged 40-49 years with active or convalescent COVID-19. The CDR3 runs from the conserved cysteine through the conserved F or W. A D gene is named only where the DNA matches it firmly. Some rows have no size entry. The others give once, few or many, or a class for an expanded clone.

.,TRBJ2-1,TRBD1,TRBV18,TGTGCCAGCTCCCCAAGACAGGGAAAATCCTACAATGAGCAGTTCTTC,CASSPRQGKSYNEQFF
.,TRBJ1-2,TRBD1,TRBV28,TGTGCCAGCAGTTTCTATGACTGGGACAGGGGGCGGTTAAATGGCTACACCTTC,CASSFYDWDRGRLNGYTF
.,TRBJ1-5,.,TRBV2,TGTGCCAGCAGTTCTATTCTGACAGAATATAGCAATCAGCCCCAGCATTTT,CASSSILTEYSNQPQHF
.,TRBJ2-1,.,TRBV5-1,TGCGCCAGCAGCTTCGCGGGAATCCAGGGGGTTTACAATGAGCAGTTCTTC,CASSFAGIQGVYNEQFF
.,TRBJ2-1,TRBD2,TRBV28,TGTGCCGGTATGACTAGCGGGAGGGTGAATGAGCAGTTCTTC,CAGMTSGRVNEQFF
.,TRBJ2-2,.,TRBV5-1,TGCGCCAGCAGCTTGACGGTAGCGGACGACACCGGGGAGCTGTTTTTT,CASSLTVADDTGELFF
.,TRBJ1-4,.,TRBV3-1/TRBV3-2,TGTGCCAGCAGCGAACGACGGGGTCCTAGAGGAAAACTGTTTTTT,CASSERRGPRGKLFF
.,TRBJ1-2,.,TRBV7-3,TGTGCCAGCAGCCCGGGGGGGCCTAACTATGGCTACACCTTC,CASSPGGPNYGYTF
.,TRBJ1-1,TRBD1,TRBV7-3,TGTGCCAGCAGCTCCAGGACAGGGAAGGCTTTCTTT,CASSSRTGKAFF
.,TRBJ1-1,TRBD1,TRBV5-3,TGTGCCAGAAGCTTGGCAGGACAGGGGGAGAACACTGAAGCTTTCTTT,CARSLAGQGENTEAFF
once,TRBJ1-2,.,TRBV2,TGTGCCAGCAGTGCAGGGCTCTATGGCTACACCTTC,CASSAGLYGYTF
.,TRBJ2-3,.,TRBV12-5,TGTGCTAGTGGTTTCCGCCCTACTCAAAGCGGGCAACCCACAGATACGCAGTATTTT,CASGFRPTQSGQPTDTQYF